The 8 T cell receptor beta chains given below trace back to one sample, sequenced in a study of cytomegalovirus exposure and HLA in healthy donors. Measured with immunoSEQ multiplex PCR; TCRdb has only the in-frame clones, and not every one. The sample consists of around 170,000 clones, around 89% of them appearing once. The sample comprised PBMCs. The source of these receptors is a man aged 18 to 30 in good health and CMV-seronegative.

The J gene is TRBJ2-3, the V gene TRBV6-5, with 10 bases identical to TRBD2. The CDR3 sequence is 15 residues long. The V gene end was trimmed by 7 bases and the J gene end by 4 bases; junction bases not matched to a gene: 8. Germline loops: CDR1 MNHEY, CDR2 SVGAGI. The CDR3 region is CASMQREGRADTQYF. The CDR3, as DNA: TGTGCCAGCATGCAGCGGGAGGGCCGCGCAGATACGCAGTATTTT.

This chain links TRBV4-3 with TRBJ2-7, with a tentative D call TRBD1 (6 bases). Trimming removed 2 bases at V and 2 bases at J, with 13 bases between. The CDR3 is made up of 15 amino acids. Germline V gene data show CDR1 as LGHNA and CDR2 as YSLEER. DNA for the CDR3: TGCGCCAGCAGCCAAAACCGGGACACCCCCTACGAGCAGTACTTC. Translating gives CASSQNRDTPYEQYF.

The chain uses TRBV30 and TRBJ1-6, with 7 bases that match TRBD1. The V gene end was trimmed by 5 bases and the J gene end by 3 bases; junction bases not matched to a gene: 1. The CDR3 spans 13 residues. Germline CDR1 GTSNPN, CDR2 SVGIG (reference sequence). CDR3 loop: CAWGQDYNSPLHF. CDR3 bases: TGTGCCTGGGGACAGGACTATAATTCACCCCTCCACTTT.

In its sample, this clone was seen a few times. The J gene is TRBJ1-1, the V gene TRBV30; D gene unclear. Trimming stripped 2 bases from V and 4 bases from J, with 14 bases between. Germline-derived CDR1 and CDR2 are GTSNPN and SVGIG (reference sequence). The CDR3 contains 14 residues. CDR3 protein: CAWSTKGGGTEAFF. CDR3 sequence (DNA): TGTGCCTGGAGTACTAAAGGCGGAGGCACTGAAGCTTTCTTT.

The gene calls are TRBV28 and TRBJ1-1, with D maybe TRBD1 (6 bases). V was trimmed by 5 bases and J by 0 bases, leaving 22 bases between them. The length of the CDR3 is 18 residues. Germline V gene data show CDR1 as MDHEN and CDR2 as SYDVKM. DNA for the CDR3: TGTGCCAGCAGTGGTAGGGGGGGGCCTATCGGGATGAACACTGAAGCTTTCTTT. This translates into CASSGRGGPIGMNTEAFF. Based on the CDR3 plus reference TRBV28 and TRBJ1-1, the full variable domain is DVKVTQSSRYLVKRTGEKVFLECVQDMDHENMFWYRQDPGLGLRLIYFSYDVKMKEKGDIPEGYSVSREKKERFSLILESASTNQTSMYLCASSGRGGPIGMNTEAFFGQGTRLTVV.

The CDR3 DNA sequence: TGCAGCGTTGAAGAACCGGGACTCATTTATGGCTACACCTTC. It translates to CSVEEPGLIYGYTF. The chain combines TRBV29-1 with TRBJ1-2; tentatively, D is TRBD1 (5 bases). Germline V gene data show CDR1 as SQVTM and CDR2 as ANQGSEA. This CDR3 is 14 amino acids long. V was cut by 0 bases and J by 5 bases, with 13 bases left in between.

The rearrangement uses TRBV20-1 and TRBJ2-7, with D perhaps TRBD2 (5 bases). Trimming removed 6 bases at V and 4 bases at J, with 10 bases between. Germline V gives CDR1 DFQATT, CDR2 SNEGSKA (reference sequence). This CDR3 is 11 amino acids long. The CDR3 sequence is CSATGEYEQYF. The CDR3 bases are TGCAGTGCAACCGGGGAGTACGAGCAGTACTTC.

J is TRBJ2-1 and V is TRBV4-1; tentative D call: TRBD2 (5 bases). The V end was cut by 1 base, the J end by 6 bases, with 13 bases between. The CDR3 sequence is 15 residues long. Germline CDR1 reads MGHRA; CDR2 reads YSYEKL. In DNA form, the CDR3 reads TGCGCCAGCAGCCAAGGAGGGAGTGTAAGCAATGAGCAGTTCTTC. Its translation is CASSQGGSVSNEQFF.